This T cell receptor (beta chain) was recorded in a study of Tregs in tolerant kidney transplant recipients. Overall study results and limits: Activated donor B cell expansion appeared to reveal the most relevant donor-specific TCRbeta repertoire. Findings come from small patient numbers and require larger validation.

Libraries were prepared by immunoSEQ multiplex PCR; TCRdb keeps only in-frame clonotypes and omits some of them. Here the sample spans around 61,000 clones, around four fifths being singletons. Details on this clone: Its antigen is currently unknown.

V was pared by 3 bases and J by 0 bases, with 5 bases of the junction left unmatched. Germline-derived CDR1 and CDR2 are SGHTA and FQGTGA. The CDR3 is 17 residues long. Unstimulated regulatory T cells (CD4+CD25+CD127-), CD4+CD25- non-regulatory cells, CD4 and CD8 cells were FACS-sorted from thawed PBMCs. The chain carries TRBV7-3 and TRBJ2-2; 9 positions match TRBD1. The clonotype was recovered from a human donor in good health. Material for sequencing was CD4+ T cells from blood. CDR3: CASSLTRQGANTGELFF. The CDR3 DNA reads as TGTGCCAGCAGCTTGACCCGACAGGGGGCGAACACCGGGGAGCTGTTTTTT.